This T cell receptor beta chain was profiled in a study of blood T cell repertoires in COVID-19. Generated by immunoSEQ multiplex PCR, the TCRdb table keeps only in-frame clones and is missing some. The data contain under 450,000 clones, approximately 91% of them singletons. Germline loops: CDR1 MDHEN, CDR2 SYDVKM. The CDR3 sequence is 13 residues long. With 10 bases removed from V and 5 bases from J, the gap between germline ends came to 14 bases. The sequenced sample was peripheral blood. The genes are TRBV28 and TRBJ1-4; D perhaps matches TRBD1 (5 bases). The source of this sequence is a woman in her thirties or forties with COVID-19, enrolled during active disease. The CDR3 DNA sequence: TGTGCCACTCTGGTGGGGGGAAATGAAAAACTGTTTTTT. Translated, it gives CATLVGGNEKLFF.